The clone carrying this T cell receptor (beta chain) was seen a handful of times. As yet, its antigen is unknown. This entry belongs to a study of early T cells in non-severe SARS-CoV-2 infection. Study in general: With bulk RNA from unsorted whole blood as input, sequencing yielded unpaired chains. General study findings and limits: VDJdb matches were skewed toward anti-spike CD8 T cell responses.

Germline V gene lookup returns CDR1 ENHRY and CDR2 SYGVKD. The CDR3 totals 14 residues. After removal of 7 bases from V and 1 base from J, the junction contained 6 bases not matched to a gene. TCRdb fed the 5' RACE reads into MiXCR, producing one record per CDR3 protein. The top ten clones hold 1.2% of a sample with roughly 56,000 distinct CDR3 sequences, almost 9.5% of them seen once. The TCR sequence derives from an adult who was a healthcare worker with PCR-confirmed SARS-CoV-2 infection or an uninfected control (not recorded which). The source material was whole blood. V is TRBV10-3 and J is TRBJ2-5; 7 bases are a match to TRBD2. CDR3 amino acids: CAITASGSQETQYF. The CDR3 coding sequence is TGTGCCATCACGGCTAGCGGCTCCCAAGAGACCCAGTACTTC.